This T cell receptor beta chain was sequenced for a study of molecular identifiers for immune sequencing clone quantification. This CDR3 region has 15 residues. Using its own MiXCR run on the PCR reads, TCRdb lists one record per CDR3 protein. The sample has about 510,000 distinct CDR3 sequences; around 23% are singletons. In the case of this clonotype: Given a much more abundant clone one base away, this may be a read error.

What was sequenced was naive CD8+ T cells from blood, with Jurkat cell RNA spiked in. Subset described: FACS-sorted CD8+CD4-CCR7+CD45RA+ naive T cells. The TCR comes from a human donor in good health. Some libraries in this study had Jurkat cell RNA spiked in. The chain recombines TRBV12-3 or TRBV12-4 with TRBJ1-6; a possible D gene is TRBD1 (5 bases). The CDR3 DNA reads TGTGCCAGCACGGACACAAGCTCCCATAATTCACCCCTCCACTTT. Translating it yields CASTDTSSHNSPLHF.